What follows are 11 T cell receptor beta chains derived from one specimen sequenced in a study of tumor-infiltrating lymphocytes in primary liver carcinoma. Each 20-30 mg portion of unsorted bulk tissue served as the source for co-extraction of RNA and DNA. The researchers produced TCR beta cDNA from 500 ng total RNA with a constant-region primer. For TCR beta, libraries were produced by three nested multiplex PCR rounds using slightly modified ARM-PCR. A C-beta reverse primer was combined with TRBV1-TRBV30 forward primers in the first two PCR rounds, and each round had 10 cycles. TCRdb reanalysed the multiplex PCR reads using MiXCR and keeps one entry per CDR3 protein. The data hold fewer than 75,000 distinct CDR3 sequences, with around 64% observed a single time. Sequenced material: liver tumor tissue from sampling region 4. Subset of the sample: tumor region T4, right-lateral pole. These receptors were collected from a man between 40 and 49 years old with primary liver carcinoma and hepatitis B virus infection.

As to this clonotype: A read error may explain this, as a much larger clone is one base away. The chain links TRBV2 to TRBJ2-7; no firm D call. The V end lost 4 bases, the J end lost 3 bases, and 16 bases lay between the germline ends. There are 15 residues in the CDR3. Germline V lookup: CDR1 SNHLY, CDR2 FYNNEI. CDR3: CASSVVASGNYEQYF. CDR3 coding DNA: TGTGCCAGCAGTGTTGTTGCGTCTGGTAACTACGAGCAGTACTTC. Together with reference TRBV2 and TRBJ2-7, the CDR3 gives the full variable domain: EPEVTQTPSHQVTQMGQEVILRCVPISNHLYFYWYRQILGQKVEFLVSFYNNEISEKSEIFDDQFSVERPDGSNFTLKIRSTKLEDSAMYFCASSVVASGNYEQYFGPGTRLTVT.

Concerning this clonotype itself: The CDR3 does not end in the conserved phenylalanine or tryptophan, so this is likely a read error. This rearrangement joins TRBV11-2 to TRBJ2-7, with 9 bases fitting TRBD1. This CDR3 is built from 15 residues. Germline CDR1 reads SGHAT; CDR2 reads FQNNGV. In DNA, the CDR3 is TGTACCATTAGCTTACGATGGACAGGGGAAAACGAGCAGTACATC. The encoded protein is CTISLRWTGENEQYI.

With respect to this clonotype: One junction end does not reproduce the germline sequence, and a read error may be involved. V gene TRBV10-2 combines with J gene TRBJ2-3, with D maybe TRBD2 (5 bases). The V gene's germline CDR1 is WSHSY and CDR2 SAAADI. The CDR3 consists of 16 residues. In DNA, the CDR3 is TGCGCCAGCAGTGTTGGACTCCCGAGAAACACAGATACGAAGTATTTT. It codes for CASSVGLPRNTDTKYF.

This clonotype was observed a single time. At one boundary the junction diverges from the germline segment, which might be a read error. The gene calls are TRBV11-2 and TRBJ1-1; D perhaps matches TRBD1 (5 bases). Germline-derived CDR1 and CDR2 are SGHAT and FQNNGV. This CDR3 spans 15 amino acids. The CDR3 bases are TGTGTCAGCAGTCTGGGGCGTGGAAGTAACACTGAAGCTTTCTTT. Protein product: CVSSLGRGSNTEAFF.

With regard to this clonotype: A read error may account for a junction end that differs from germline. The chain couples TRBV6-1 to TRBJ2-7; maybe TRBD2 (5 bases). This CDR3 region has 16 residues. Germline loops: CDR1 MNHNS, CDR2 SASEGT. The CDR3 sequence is CVSSALEGWAAYEQYF. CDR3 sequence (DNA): TGTGTCAGCAGTGCCCTCGAGGGATGGGCCGCCTACGAGCAGTACTTC.

The CDR3 nucleotides read TGCAGCGTGGAGACAGACATGACTGAAGCTTTCTTT. Translating it yields CSVETDMTEAFF. V is TRBV29-1 and J is TRBJ1-1; D is possibly TRBD1 (5 bases). This CDR3 is built from 12 residues. In germline, CDR1 is SQVTM, CDR2 ANQGSEA. V gave up 6 bases and J gave up 5 bases, with 13 bases separating them.

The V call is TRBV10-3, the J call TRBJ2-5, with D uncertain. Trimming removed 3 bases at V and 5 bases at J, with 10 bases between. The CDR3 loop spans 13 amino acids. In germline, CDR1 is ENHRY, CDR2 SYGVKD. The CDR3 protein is CAISDSGCETQYF. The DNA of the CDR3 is TGTGCCATCAGTGACAGTGGGTGTGAGACCCAGTACTTC.

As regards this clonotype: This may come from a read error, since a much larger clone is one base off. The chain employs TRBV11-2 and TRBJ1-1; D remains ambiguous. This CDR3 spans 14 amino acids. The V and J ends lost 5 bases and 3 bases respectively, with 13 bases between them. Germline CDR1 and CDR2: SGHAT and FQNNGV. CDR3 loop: CASSTYPGYTEAFF. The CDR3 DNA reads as TGTGCCAGCAGCACCTATCCCGGGTACACTGAAGCTTTCTTT.

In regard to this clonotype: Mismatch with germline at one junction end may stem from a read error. Here the CDR3 DNA reads TGTGCCAGCAGCTTAACAAGAGGCGCGAATACCGGGGAGCTGCTTTTT. Residues: CASSLTRGANTGELLF. The chain has TRBV7-8 and TRBJ2-2; D might be TRBD2 (5 bases). The CDR3 has 16 amino acids. Germline CDR1 and CDR2: SGHVS and FQNEAQ.

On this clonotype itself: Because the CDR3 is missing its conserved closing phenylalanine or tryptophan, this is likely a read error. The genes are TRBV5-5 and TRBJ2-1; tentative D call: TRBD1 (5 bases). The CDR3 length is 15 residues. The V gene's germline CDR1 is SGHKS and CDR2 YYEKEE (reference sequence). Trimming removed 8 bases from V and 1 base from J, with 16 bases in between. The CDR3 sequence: CARSPGHGSYNEQFS. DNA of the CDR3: TGTGCCAGGAGCCCTGGACATGGTTCCTACAATGAGCAGTTCTCC.

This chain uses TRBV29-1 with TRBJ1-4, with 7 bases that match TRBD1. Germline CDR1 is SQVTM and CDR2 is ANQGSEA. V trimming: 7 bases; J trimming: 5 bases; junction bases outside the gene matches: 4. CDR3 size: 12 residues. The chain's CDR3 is CSAGQQNEKLFF. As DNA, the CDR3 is TGCAGCGCGGGACAGCAAAATGAAAAACTGTTTTTT.